This is a list of T cell receptor beta chains from one sample in a study of OX40 agonist ivuxolimab in advanced cancers. The method was immunoSEQ multiplex PCR; TCRdb's version includes in-frame clones alone and lacks a portion of them. Of 65,000 to 85,000 clones listed, 80% to 95% are singletons. The specimen was CD4+ or CD8+ T cells sorted from blood, collected in a trial of the OX40 agonist ivuxolimab. These receptors all come from an adult with an advanced solid tumor such as melanoma, head and neck, liver or kidney cancer. CDR3s include the opening cysteine and the closing phenylalanine or tryptophan.

v_call	cdr3_aa
TRBV19	CASSIEGAGTSTDTQYF
TRBV19	CASSLPGQGTHEQYF
TRBV9	CASSVAGNGAIETQYF
TRBV12-5	CASGLDREYYNEQFF
TRBV7-8	CASRGASQETQYF
TRBV5-1	CASSLTPLSGNTIYF
TRBV11-2	CASREGAPSYEQYF
TRBV7-9	CASSLVASSGGVYNEQFF
TRBV19	CASRVTGGLSRMQPQHF
TRBV25-1	CASSEQGQGNTEAFF
TRBV5-1	CASSFSGNTGELFF
TRBV5-1	CASSLQTGSAETQYF
TRBV6-1	CASSQPTEGEKLFF
TRBV10-2	CATRRGGTDTEAFF
TRBV19	CASRSGRETDTQYF
TRBV11-2	CASSPGGAAARKEGYTF
TRBV6-5	CASRSGTGDTEAFF
TRBV30	CASFPALSGANVLTF
TRBV5-1	CASSLEGQGAFEQFF
TRBV6-5	CASSRTVQETQYF
TRBV5-4	CASSLDGAGGETQYF
TRBV7-2	CASSPSRGNYGYTF
TRBV25-1	CASSELQGYYGYTF
TRBV5-6	CASSPAGNEKLFF
TRBV6-1	CASSESVTAQPQHF
TRBV11-2	CASSLGSGEVQPQHF
TRBV5-1	CASSLAAVGGTEAFF
TRBV6-5	CASSYGGGAGETQYF
TRBV11-2	CASSLRAGGDTEAFF
TRBV5-5	CASSLVLEVSDSPLHF
TRBV9	CASSVQGLVGNLYNEQFF
TRBV19	CASSIGRGYTF
TRBV18	CASSPTGAVDEQYF
TRBV6-6	CASRQGDGNTIYF
TRBV10-3	CAISEGAVSYEQYF
TRBV5-4	CASSLAADNNSPLHF
TRBV6-1	CASSEVRSGYEQYF
TRBV19	CASSDGTGWSQPQHF
TRBV5-1	CASSSGAGIGEQFF
TRBV7-9	CASSLSMNTEAFF
TRBV19	CASSIRPTYEQYF
TRBV7-9	CASRPVLGAGNTIYF
TRBV2	CASSEGGRGVRTEAFF
TRBV15	CATSREPRVYGYTF